This T cell receptor beta chain derives from a study of radiotherapy plus CTLA-4 blockade in lung cancer. Study at large: Objective responses were recorded in 15% to 20% of patients, with disease control recorded in about 29%.

Study-level findings and limits: It was early blood T cell clone dynamics, with interferon-beta, that reportedly best predicted response.

Here immunoSEQ multiplex PCR was the method, and the copy in TCRdb shows in-frame clones only, minus some. The sample contains some 110,000 clones, 65% to 85% of which appear only once. The CDR3 totals 15 residues. V gave up 1 base and J gave up 0 bases, with 9 bases separating them. Germline V gene lookup returns CDR1 SGHTA and CDR2 FQGTGA. With regard to this clone: As yet, its antigen is unknown.

Enrolled patients, whose metastatic non-small-cell lung cancer was chemo-refractory, received focal radiation plus CTLA-4 blockade with ipilimumab. This receptor was identified in a human donor with non-small cell lung cancer who had a partial response to radiotherapy plus ipilimumab. V and J are TRBV7-3 and TRBJ1-2; D not certain. This specimen consisted of peripheral blood, obtained from a patient treated with radiotherapy plus ipilimumab. The DNA for the CDR3 is TGTGCCAGCAGCTTAAACCACGGTGCTAACTATGGCTACACCTTC. This encodes CASSLNHGANYGYTF. Full variable domain (missing parts from reference TRBV7-3 and TRBJ1-2): GAGVSQTPSNKVTEKGKYVELRCDPISGHTALYWYRQSLGQGPEFLIYFQGTGAADDSGLPNDRFFAVRPEGSVSTLKIQRTERGDSAVYLCASSLNHGANYGYTFGSGTRLTVV.